This TCR beta chain emerged from a study of cytomegalovirus exposure and HLA in healthy donors. Looking at the study overall: Drawn from HLA-typed donors, about 85 million unique TCRs were held in an early data release. The study, taken as a whole, reports: Sequencing probably produced one cluster of sequence variants that were highly shared. With later analysis, a missense DCLRE1C variant became linked to TCR beta V- and J-gene trimming.

With 60 Vbeta and 13 Jbeta primers, the PCR was carried out. The data were produced by immunoSEQ multiplex PCR, yet TCRdb's version contains in-frame clones alone and is incomplete. The sample includes approximately 100,000 clones, 75% seen only once; the top ten take around 9.3%. This clone was found once. What it recognizes is unknown. V lost 2 bases and J 3 bases, leaving 5 bases between the germline ends. This CDR3 is built from 12 residues. CDR1 and CDR2 from the germline V gene are MNHNY and SVGAGI (reference sequence). The origin of this receptor is a man aged 50-59 years in good health and CMV-seronegative. The sequencing input was PBMCs. V is TRBV6-6 and J is TRBJ2-7, with D unresolved. This CDR3 reads CASSYASYEQYF. The CDR3 DNA reads as TGTGCCAGCAGTTACGCCAGCTACGAGCAGTACTTC.